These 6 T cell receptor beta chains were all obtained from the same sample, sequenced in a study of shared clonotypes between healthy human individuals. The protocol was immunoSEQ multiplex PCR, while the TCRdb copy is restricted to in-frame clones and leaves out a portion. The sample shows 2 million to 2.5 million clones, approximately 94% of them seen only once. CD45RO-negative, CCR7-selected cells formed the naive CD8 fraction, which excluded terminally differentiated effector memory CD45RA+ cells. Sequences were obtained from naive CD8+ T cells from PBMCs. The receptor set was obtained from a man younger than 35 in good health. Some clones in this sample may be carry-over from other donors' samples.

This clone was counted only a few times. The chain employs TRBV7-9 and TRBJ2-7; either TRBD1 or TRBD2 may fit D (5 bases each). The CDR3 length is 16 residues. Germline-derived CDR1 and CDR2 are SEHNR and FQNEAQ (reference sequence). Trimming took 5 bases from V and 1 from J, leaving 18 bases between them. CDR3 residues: CASSPPEGRRSYEQYF. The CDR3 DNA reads TGTGCCAGCAGCCCCCCCGAGGGGAGACGGTCCTACGAGCAGTACTTC.

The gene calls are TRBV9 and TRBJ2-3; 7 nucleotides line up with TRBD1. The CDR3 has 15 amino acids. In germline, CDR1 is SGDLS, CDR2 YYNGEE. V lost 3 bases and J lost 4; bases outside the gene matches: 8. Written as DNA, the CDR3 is TGTGCCAGCAGCGGAAGACAGGGCACCCCAGATACGCAGTATTTT. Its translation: CASSGRQGTPDTQYF.

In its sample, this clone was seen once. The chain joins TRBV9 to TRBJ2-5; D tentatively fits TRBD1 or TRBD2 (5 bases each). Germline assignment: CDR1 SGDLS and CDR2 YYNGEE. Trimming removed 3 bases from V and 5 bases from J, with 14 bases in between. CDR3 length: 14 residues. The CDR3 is CASSGGSRRETQYF. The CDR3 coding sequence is TGTGCCAGCAGCGGGGGCTCTCGGAGGGAGACCCAGTACTTC.

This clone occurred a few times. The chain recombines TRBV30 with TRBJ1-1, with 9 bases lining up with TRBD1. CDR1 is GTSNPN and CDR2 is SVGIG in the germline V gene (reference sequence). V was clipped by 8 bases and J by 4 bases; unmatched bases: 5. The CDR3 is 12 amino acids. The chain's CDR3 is CALTGGITEAFF. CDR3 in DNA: TGTGCCCTGACAGGGGGAATCACTGAAGCTTTCTTT.

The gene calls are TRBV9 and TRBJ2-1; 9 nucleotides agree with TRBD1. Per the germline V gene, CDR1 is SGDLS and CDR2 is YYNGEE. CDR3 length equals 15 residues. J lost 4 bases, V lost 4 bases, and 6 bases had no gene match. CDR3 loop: CASSPMGQGYNEQFF. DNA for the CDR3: TGTGCCAGCAGCCCCATGGGACAGGGATACAATGAGCAGTTCTTC.

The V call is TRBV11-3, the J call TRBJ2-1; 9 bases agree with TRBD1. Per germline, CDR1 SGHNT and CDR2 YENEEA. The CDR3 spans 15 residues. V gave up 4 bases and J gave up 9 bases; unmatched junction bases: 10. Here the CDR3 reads CASSSLDRGQSEQFF. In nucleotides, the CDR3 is TGTGCCAGCAGCTCCCTGGACAGGGGTCAGAGTGAGCAGTTCTTC.